Described below is a single T cell receptor (beta chain) sequence and its context. Its matching antigen is unknown. This sample was included in a study of cytomegalovirus exposure and HLA in healthy donors. The overall study: Early release data held approximately 81 million unique TCRs from HLA-typed donors.

Donors consisted of healthy bone marrow donors. Findings and limits, study-wide: A later analysis linked a missense DCLRE1C variant to TCR beta V- and J-gene trimming. Rarity characterized most TCR sequences, yet some public TCRs appeared in many donors.

The PCR had 60 Vbeta and 13 Jbeta primers. TCRdb's table, derived via immunoSEQ multiplex PCR, lists solely in-frame clones and lacks some. The sample includes under 300,000 clones, roughly 89% seen only once; the top ten take around 4.2%. This CDR3 has 15 amino acids. Germline V gene data show CDR1 as SGHNT and CDR2 as YYREEE (reference sequence). Germline trimming cut 3 bases from V and 4 bases from J; bases unmatched to any gene: 6. The TCR sequence derives from a man aged 35 to 55 in good health and CMV-seropositive. Sequencing was performed on PBMCs. V and J are TRBV5-4 and TRBJ2-1; 8 bases are shared with TRBD1. CDR3 coding DNA: TGTGCCAGCAGCTCGGGACAGGATTCTTACAATGAGCAGTTCTTC. This translates into CASSSGQDSYNEQFF.